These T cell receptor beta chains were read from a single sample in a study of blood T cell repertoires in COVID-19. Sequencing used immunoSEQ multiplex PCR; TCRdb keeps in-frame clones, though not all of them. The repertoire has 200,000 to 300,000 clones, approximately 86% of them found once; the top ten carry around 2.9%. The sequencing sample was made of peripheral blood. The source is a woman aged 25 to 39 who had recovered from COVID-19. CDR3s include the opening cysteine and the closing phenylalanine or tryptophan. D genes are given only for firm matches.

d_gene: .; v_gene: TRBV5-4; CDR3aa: CASGGRANEKLFF
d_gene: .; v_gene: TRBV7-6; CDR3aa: CASSLAQNYEQYF
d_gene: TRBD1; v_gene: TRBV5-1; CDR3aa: CASSLTGETDQPQHF
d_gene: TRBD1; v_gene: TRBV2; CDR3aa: CASRAPGTGLKNSGNTIYF
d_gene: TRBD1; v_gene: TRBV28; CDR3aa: CASIPVGQGDYGYTF
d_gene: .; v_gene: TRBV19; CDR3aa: CASNNDRINQPQHF
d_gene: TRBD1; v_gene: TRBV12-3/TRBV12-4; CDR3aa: CASRGTGGEAFF
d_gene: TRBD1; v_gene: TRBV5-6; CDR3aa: CASSLIGRGHGGYTF
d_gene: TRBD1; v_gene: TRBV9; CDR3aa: CASSGGTGPTGELFF
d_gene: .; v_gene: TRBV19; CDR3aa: CASSMGARRLQETQYF
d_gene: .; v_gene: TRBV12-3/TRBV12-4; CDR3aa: CASSSRSRGTQYF
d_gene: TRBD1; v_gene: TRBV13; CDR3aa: CASSLTRQGTDTQYF
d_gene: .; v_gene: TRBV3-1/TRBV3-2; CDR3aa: CASSHFIPNEQFF
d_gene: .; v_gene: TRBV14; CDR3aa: CASSQVSADTEAFF
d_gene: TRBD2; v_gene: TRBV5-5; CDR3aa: CASSTGRVNEQFF
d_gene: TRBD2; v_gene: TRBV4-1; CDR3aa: CASSQETSGGPYNEQFF
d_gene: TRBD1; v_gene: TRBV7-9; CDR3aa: CASSQTGGAGGYTF
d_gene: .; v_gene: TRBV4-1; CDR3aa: CASSPIGRQLDSPLHF
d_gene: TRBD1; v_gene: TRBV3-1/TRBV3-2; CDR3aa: CASSRTGGPRNSPLHF
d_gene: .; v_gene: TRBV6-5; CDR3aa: CASSYYPVATNEKLFF
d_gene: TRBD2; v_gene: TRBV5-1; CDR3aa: CASSLQGLENTDTQYF
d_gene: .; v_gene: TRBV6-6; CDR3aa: CASSGATGLNTEAFF
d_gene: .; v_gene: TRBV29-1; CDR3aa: CSVEDPAGVGTQYF
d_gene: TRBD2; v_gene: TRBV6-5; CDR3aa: CASSLPGGSQETQYF
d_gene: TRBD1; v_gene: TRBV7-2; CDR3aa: CASSLGWQGAYEQYF
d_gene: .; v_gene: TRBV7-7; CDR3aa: CASSEGTGPYNEQFF
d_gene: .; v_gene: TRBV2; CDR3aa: CAREQDSNTEAFF
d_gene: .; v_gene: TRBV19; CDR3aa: CASSVGVQETQYF
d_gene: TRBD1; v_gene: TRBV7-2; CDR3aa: CASSLGTGETYEQYF
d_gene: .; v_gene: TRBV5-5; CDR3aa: CASSLGEIFAGNTIYF
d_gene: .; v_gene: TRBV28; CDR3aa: CASREQKASPLHF
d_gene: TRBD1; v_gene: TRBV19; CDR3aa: CASSIGQGASGANVLTF
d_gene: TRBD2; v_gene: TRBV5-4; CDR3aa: CASTGSGAIDTQYF
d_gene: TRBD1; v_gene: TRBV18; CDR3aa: CASSQTGGGHQPQHF
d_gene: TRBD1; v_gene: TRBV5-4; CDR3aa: CASSLAPGQGNSPLHF
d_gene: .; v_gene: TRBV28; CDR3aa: CASSDLLWDGGESQPQHF
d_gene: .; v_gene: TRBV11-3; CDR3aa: CASSLRQGGTQYF
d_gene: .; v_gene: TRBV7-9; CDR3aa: CASSLAQGANYGYTF
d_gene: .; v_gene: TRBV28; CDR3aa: CASKGGGLSYEQYF
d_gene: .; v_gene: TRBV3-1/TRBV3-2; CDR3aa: CASSQVQGSYNSPLHF
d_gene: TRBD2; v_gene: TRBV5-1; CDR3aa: CASFDTAGGYEQYF
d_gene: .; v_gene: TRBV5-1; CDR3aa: CASSLASSRVGYEQYF
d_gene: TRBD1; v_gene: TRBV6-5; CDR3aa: CASTRQGAGTEAFF
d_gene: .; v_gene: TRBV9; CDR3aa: CASSVAGPAGANVLTF
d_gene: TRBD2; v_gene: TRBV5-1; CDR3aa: CASSDGAGGTDTQYF
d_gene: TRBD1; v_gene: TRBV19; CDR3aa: CASSIGSGGMSYTF
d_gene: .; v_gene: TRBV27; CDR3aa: CASSSQGDEQYF
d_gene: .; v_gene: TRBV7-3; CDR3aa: CASSNPAEGNNEQFF
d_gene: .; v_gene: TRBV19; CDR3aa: CASSMVSGEKLFF
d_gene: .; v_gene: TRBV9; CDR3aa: CASSSARGGDEQFF
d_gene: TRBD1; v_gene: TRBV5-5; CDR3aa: CASSHGQGMTFGSGNTIYF
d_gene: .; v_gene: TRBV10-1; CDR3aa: CASSESYQGNTGELFF
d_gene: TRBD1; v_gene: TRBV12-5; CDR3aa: CASGLTPGQGFHTEAFF